This entry concerns a single TCR beta chain. Its target is unknown. This sample was taken from a study of graft-versus-host responses after intestinal transplantation. About the research overall: Multivisceral, liver-intestinal, or isolated intestinal transplants were received by the recipients. Study-wide results and caveats: Allograft clonal ratios (graft-versus-host to host-versus-graft) were high in patients who had graft-donor T cell macrochimerism. Early post-transplant HvG declines were associated with peak circulating GvH clone levels.

The CDR3 totals 15 residues. The V gene lost 3 bases and the J gene lost 0 bases, with 11 bases spanning the gap. CDR1 and CDR2 from the germline V gene are LNHDA and SQIVND (reference sequence). Sequencing used immunoSEQ multiplex PCR; TCRdb keeps in-frame clones, though not all of them. The repertoire holds tens of thousands of clones, with approximately 93% as singletons. The sample consisted of unstimulated CD8+ T cells sorted from spleen or lymph node cells, taken before intestinal transplant. This TCR was sampled from a human donor who received an intestinal transplant. The chain couples TRBV19 to TRBJ1-1, with a possible D match to TRBD1 (5 bases). CDR3: CASSMGDSLNTEAFF. The CDR3 DNA is TGTGCCAGTAGTATGGGCGACAGTTTGAACACTGAAGCTTTCTTT.